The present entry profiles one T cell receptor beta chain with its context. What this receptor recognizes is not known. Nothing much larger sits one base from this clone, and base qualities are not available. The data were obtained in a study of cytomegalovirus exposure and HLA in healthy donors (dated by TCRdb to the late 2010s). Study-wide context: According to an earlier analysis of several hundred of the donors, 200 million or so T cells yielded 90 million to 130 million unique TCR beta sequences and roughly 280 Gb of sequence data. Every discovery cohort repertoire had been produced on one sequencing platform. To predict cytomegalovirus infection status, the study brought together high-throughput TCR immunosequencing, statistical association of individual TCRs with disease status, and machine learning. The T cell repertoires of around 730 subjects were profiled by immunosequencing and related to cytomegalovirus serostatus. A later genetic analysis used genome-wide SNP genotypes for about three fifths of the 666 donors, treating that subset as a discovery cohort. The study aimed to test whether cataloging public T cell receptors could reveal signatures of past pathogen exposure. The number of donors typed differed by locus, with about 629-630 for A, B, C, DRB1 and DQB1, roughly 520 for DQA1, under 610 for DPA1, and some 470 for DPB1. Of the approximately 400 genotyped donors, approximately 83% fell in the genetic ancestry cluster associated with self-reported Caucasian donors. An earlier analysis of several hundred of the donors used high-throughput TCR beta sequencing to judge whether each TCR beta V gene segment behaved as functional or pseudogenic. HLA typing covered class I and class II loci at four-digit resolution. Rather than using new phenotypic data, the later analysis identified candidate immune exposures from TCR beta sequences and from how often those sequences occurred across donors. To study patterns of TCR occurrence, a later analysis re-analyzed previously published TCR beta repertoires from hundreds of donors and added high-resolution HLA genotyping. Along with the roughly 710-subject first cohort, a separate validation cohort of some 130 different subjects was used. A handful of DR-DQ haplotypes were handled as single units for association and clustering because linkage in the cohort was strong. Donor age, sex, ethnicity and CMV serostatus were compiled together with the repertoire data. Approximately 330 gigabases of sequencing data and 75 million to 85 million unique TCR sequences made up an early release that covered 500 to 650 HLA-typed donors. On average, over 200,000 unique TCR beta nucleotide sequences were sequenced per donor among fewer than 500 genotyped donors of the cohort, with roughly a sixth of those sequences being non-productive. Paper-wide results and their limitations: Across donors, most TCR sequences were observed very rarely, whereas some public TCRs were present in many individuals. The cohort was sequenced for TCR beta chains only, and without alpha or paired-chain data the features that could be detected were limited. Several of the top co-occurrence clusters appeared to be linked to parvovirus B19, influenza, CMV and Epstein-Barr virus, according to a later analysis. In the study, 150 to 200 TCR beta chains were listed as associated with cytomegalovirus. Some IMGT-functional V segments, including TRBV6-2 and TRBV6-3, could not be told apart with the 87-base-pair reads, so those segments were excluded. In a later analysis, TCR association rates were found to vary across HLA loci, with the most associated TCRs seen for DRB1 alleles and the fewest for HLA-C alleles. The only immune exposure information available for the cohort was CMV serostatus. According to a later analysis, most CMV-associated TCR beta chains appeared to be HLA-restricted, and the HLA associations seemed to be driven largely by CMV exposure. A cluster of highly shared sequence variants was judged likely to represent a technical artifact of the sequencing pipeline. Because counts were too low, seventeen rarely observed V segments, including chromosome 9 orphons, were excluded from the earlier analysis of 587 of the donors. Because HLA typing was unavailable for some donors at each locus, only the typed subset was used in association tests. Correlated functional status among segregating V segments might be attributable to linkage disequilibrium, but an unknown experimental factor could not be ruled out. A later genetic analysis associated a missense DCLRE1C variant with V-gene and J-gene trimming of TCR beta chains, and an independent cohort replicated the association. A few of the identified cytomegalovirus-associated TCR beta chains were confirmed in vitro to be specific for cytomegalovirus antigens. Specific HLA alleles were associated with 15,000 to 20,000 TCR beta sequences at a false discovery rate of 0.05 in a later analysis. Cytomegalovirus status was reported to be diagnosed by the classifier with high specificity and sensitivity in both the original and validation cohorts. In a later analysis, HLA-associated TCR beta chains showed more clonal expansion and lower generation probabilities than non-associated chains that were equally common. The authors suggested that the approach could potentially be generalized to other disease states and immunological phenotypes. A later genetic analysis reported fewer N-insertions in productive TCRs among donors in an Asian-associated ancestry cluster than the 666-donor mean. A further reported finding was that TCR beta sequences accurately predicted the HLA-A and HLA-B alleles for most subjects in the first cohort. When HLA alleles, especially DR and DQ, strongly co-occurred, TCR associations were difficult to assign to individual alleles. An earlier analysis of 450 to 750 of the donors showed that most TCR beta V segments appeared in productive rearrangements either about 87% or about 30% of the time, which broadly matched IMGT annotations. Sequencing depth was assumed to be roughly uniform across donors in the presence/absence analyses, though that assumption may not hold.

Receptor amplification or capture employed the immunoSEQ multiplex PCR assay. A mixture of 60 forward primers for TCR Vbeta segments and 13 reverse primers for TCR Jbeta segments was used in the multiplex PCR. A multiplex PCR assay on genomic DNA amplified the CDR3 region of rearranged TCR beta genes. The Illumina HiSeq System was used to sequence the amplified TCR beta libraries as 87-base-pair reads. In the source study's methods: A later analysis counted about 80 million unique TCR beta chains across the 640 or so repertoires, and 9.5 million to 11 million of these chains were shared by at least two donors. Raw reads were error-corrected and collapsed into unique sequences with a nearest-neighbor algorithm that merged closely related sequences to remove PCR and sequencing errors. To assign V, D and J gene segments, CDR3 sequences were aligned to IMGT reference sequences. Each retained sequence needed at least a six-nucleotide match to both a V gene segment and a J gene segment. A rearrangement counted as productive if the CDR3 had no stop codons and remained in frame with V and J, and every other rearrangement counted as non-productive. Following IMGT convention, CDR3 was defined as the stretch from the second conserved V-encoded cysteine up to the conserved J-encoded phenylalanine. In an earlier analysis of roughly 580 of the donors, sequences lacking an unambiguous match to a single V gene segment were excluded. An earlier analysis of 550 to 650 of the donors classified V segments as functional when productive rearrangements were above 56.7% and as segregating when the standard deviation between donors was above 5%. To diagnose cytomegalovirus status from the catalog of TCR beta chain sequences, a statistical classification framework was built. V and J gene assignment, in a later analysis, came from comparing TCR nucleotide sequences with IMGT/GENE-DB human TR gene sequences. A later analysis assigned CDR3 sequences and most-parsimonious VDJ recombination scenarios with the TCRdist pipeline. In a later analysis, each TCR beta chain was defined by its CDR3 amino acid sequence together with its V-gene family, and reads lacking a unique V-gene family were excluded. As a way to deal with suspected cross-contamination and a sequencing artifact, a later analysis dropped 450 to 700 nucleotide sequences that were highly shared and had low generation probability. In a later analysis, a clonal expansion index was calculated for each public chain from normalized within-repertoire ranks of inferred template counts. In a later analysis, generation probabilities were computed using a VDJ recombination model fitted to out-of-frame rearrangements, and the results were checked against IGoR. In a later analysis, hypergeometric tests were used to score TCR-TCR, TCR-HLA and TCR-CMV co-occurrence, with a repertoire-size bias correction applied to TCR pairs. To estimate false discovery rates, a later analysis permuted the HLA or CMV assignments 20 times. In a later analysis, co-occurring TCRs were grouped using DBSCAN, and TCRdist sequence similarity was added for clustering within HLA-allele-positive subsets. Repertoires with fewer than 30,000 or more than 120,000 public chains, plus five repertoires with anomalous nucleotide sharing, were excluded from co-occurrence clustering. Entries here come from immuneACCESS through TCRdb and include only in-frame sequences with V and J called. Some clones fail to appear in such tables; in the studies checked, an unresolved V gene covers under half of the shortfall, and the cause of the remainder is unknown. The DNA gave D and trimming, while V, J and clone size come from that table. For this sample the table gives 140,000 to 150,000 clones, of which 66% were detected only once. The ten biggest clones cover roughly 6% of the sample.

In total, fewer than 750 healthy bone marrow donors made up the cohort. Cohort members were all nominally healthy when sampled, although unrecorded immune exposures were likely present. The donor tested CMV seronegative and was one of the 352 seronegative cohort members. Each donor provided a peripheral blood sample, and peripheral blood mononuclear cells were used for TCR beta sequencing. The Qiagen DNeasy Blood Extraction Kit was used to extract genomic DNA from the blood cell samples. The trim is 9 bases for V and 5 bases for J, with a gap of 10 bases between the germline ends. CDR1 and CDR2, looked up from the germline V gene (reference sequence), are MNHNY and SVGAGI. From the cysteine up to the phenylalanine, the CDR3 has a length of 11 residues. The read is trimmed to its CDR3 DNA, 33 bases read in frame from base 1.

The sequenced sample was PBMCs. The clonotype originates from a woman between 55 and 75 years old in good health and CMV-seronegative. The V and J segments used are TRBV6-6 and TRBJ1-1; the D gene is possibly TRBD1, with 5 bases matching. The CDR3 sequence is CASESGTEAFF. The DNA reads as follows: TGTGCCAGTGAGTCAGGGACTGAAGCTTTCTTT.